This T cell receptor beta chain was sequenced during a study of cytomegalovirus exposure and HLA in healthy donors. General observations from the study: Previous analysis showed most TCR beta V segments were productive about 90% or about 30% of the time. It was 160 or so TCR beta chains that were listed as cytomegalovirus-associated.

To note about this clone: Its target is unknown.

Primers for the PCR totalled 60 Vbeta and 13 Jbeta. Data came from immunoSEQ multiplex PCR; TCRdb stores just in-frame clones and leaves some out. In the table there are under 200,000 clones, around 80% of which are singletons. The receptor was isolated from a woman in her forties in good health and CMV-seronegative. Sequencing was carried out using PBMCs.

The CDR3 nucleotides read TGTGCCAGCAGTTCCCCGACTAGCGGGAGAGGAGAGACCCAGTACTTC. Protein product: CASSSPTSGRGETQYF. V is TRBV27 and J is TRBJ2-5; 12 positions agree with TRBD2. The CDR3 covers 16 residues. The germline V gene encodes CDR1 MNHEY and CDR2 SMNVEV (reference sequence). V was pared by 4 bases and J by 4 bases, with 7 bases of the junction left unmatched.